This T cell receptor (beta chain) emerged from a study of OX40 agonist ivuxolimab in advanced cancers. Study summary: Averaging about 60 years in age, with a range of roughly 20 to 79, the cohort was approximately 83% male. Regarding the study as a whole: At 0.1 to 3.0 mg/kg, CD4+ and CD8+ blood T cells expanded clonally by week 6.

As regards this clone: Its antigen is undetermined.

TCRdb keeps only in-frame clones here, not all; method: immunoSEQ multiplex PCR. The repertoire holds more than 100,000 clones, with about nine tenths as singletons. The CDR3 consists of 14 residues. The germline V gene has CDR1 MNHEY and CDR2 SVGAGI. V lost 6 bases to trimming and J lost 6 bases, with 15 bases between them. The chain employs TRBV6-5 and TRBJ1-5; D gene uncertain. This sample comprised CD4+ or CD8+ T cells sorted from blood, obtained in a trial of the OX40 agonist ivuxolimab. This clonotype was sampled from an adult with an advanced solid tumor such as melanoma, head and neck, liver or kidney cancer. In DNA, the CDR3 is TGTGCCAGCAGACTAGACGGCGACTCTCAGCCCCAGCATTTT. It translates to CASRLDGDSQPQHF.